This TCR beta chain emerged from a study of naive and memory T cell subsets. Study results and limitations: A few larger clonotypes appeared in naive repertoires, especially CD8, possibly memory cells re-expressing CD45RA. In naive cells, over 85% of TCR sequences were seen only once. Between naive and memory subsets, TCR abundance power law exponents differed.

This clonotype has only a few counts. Its antigen remains unidentified. After CD4 positive bead selection, the CD4-negative fraction gave CD8 T cells. Two oligonucleotides, mixed equimolar, formed the beta constant-region primer covering TRBC1 and TRBC2. Ligated cDNA was amplified by four rounds of PCR with nested alpha and beta constant-region primers and SP2. From the UMI-ligation and nested PCR reads, TCRdb called clonotypes with MiXCR, one entry per CDR3 protein. The repertoire holds about 160,000 distinct CDR3 sequences, with 22% as singletons. The sequence derives from a human donor in good health. Sequenced input: naive CD4+ T cells from blood.

This chain's CDR3 is CASSQDHGTSLLPYF. The CDR3 DNA follows: TGCGCCAGCAGCCAAGATCATGGGACTAGCTTATTGCCGTACTTC. The V and J genes are TRBV4-1 and TRBJ2-7; 9 bases line up with TRBD2. V shed 0 bases, J shed 12 bases, and the junction held 12 bases outside the gene matches. From germline, CDR1 is MGHRA and CDR2 YSYEKL. This CDR3 comprises 15 residues.